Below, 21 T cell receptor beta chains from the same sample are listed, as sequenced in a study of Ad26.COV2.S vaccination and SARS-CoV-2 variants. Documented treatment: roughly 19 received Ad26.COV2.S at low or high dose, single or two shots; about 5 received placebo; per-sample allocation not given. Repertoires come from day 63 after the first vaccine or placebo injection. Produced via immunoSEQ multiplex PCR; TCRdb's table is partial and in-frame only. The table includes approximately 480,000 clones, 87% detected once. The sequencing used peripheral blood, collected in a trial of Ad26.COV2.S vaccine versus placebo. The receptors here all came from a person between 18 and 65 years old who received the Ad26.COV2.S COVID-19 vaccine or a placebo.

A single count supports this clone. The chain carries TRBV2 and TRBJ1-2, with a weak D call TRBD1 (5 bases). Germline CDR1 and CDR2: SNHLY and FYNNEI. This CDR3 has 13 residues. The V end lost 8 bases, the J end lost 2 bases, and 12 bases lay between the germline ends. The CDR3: CASGRDVNYGYTF. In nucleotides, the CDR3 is TGTGCCAGCGGCAGGGATGTGAACTATGGCTACACCTTC.

The CDR3 here is CASSPRGIAGCEQYF. DNA for the CDR3: TGTGCCAGCAGCCCCCGAGGTATAGCGGGATGTGAGCAGTACTTC. The rearrangement links TRBV12-1 to TRBJ2-7; the D segment call TRBD2 is taken from the table without a DNA check. TRBV12-1 is termed a pseudogene. CDR3 length equals 15 residues.

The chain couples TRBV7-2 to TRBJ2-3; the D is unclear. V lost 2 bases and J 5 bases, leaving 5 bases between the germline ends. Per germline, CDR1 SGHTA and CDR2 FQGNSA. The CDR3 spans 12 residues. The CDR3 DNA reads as TGTGCCAGCAGCTTAAGTGGAGATACGCAGTATTTT. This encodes CASSLSGDTQYF. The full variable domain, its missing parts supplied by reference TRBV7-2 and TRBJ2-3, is GAGVSQSPSNKVTEKGKDVELRCDPISGHTALYWYRQSLGQGLEFLIYFQGNSAPDKSGLPSDRFSAERTGGSVSTLTIQRTQQEDSAVYLCASSLSGDTQYFGPGTRLTVL.

This CDR3 reads CASSLTTGRLEQYF. CDR3 DNA sequence: TGTGCCAGCAGCCTGACGACAGGGCGACTTGAGCAGTACTTC. V is TRBV5-4 and J is TRBJ2-7, with TRBD1 identical over 7 bases. After removal of 4 bases from V and 7 bases from J, the junction contained 11 bases not matched to a gene. There are 14 residues in the CDR3. Germline-derived CDR1 and CDR2 are SGHNT and YYREEE (reference sequence).

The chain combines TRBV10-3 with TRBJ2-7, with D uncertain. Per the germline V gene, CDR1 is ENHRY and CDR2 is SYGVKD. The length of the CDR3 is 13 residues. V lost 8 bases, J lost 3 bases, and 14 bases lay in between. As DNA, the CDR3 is TGTGCCATCTCTTCTGGGTTTGGCTACGAGCAGTACTTC. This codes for CAISSGFGYEQYF.

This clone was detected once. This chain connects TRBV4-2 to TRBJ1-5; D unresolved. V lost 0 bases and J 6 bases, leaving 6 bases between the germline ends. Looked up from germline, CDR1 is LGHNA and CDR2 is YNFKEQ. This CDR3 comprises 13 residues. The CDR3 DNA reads TGTGCCAGCAGCCAAGAAAAAAGTCAGCCCCAGCATTTT. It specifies CASSQEKSQPQHF.

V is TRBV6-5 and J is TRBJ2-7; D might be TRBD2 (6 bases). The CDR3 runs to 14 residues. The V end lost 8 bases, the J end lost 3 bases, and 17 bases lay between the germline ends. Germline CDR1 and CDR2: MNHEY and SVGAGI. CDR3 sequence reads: CASGGVGRSYEQYF. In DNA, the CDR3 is TGTGCCAGCGGAGGAGTGGGGAGGAGCTACGAGCAGTACTTC.

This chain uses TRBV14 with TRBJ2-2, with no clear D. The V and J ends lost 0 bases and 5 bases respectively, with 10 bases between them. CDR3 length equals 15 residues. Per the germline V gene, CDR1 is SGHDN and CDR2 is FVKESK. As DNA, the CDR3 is TGTGCCAGCAGCCAAGAAGGGTGGAGAACCGGGGAGCTGTTTTTT. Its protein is CASSQEGWRTGELFF.

The DNA for the CDR3 is TGCGCCAGCAGCCCCCGGGACAGGGGCACAGATACGCAGTATTTT. Its protein is CASSPRDRGTDTQYF. This chain uses TRBV4-1 with TRBJ2-3, with 9 positions matching TRBD1. With V trimmed by 4 bases and J by 1 base, 3 bases remained unmatched. Per germline, CDR1 MGHRA and CDR2 YSYEKL. The CDR3 extends over 15 amino acids.

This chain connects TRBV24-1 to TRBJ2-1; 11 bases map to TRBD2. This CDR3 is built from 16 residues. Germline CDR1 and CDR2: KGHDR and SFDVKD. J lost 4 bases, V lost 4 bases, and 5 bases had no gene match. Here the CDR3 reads CATSDRTSGLYNEQFF. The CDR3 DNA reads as TGTGCCACCAGTGACAGGACTAGCGGGCTATACAATGAGCAGTTCTTC.

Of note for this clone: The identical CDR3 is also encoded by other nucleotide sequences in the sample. This CDR3 is CASSLGGVQETQYF. As DNA, the CDR3 is TGCGCCAGCAGCTTGGGAGGCGTCCAAGAGACCCAGTACTTC. The chain couples TRBV5-1 to TRBJ2-5; D is ambiguous. CDR1 and CDR2 (germline): SGHRS, YFSETQ. With 0 bases removed from V and 1 base from J, the gap between germline ends came to 7 bases. The CDR3 contains 14 residues.

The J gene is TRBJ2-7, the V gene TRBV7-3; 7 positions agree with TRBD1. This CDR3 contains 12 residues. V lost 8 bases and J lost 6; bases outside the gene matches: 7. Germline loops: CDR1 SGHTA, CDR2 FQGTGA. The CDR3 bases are TGTGCCAGCGGGACAGAGAGGGGCGAGCAGTACTTC. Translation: CASGTERGEQYF.

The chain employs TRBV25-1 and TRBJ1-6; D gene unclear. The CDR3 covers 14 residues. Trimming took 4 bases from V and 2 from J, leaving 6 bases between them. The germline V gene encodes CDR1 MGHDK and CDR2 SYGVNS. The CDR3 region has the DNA TGTGCCAGCAGTGCCGGGACCTATAATTCACCCCTCCACTTT. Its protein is CASSAGTYNSPLHF.

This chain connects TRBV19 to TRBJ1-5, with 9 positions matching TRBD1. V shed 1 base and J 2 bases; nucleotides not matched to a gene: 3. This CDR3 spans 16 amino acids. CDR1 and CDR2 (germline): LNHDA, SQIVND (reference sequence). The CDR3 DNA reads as TGTGCCAGTAGTATAGCCCGGACAGGGGGCAATCAGCCCCAGCATTTT. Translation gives CASSIARTGGNQPQHF.

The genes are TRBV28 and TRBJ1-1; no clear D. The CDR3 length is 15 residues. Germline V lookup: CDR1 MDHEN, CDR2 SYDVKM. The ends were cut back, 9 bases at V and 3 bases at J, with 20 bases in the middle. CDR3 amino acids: CASTATPSFDTEAFF. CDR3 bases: TGTGCCAGTACCGCGACTCCGAGTTTTGACACTGAAGCTTTCTTT.

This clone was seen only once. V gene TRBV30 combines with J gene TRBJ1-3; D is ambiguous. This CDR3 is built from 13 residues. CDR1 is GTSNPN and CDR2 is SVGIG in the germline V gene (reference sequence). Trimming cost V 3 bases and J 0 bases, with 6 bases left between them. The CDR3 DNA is TGTGCCTGGAGAAAGTCCTCTGGAAACACCATATATTTT. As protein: CAWRKSSGNTIYF.

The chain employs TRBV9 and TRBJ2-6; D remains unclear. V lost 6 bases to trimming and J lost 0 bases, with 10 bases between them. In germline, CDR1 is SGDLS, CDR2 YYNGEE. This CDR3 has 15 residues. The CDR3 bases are TGTGCCAGCACCGGCCAGAGCTCTGGGGCCAACGTCCTGACTTTC. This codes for CASTGQSSGANVLTF.

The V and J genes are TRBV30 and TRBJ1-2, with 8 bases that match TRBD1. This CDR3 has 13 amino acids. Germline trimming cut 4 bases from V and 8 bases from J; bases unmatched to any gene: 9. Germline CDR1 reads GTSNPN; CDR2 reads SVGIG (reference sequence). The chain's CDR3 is CAWTGQGLIGYTF. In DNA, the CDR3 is TGTGCCTGGACTGGACAGGGTCTGATCGGCTACACCTTC.

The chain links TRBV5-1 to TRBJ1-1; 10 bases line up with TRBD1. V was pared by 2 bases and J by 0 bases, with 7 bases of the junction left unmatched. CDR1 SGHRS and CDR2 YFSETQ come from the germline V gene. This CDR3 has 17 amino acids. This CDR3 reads CASSFGTGASMNTEAFF. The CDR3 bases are TGCGCCAGCAGCTTTGGGACAGGGGCCTCAATGAACACTGAAGCTTTCTTT.

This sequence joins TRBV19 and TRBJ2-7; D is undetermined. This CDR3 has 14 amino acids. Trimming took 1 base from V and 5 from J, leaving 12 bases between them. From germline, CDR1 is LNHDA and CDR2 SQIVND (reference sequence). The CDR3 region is CASSIVSGENEQYF. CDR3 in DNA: TGTGCCAGTAGTATAGTGAGTGGTGAAAACGAGCAGTACTTC.

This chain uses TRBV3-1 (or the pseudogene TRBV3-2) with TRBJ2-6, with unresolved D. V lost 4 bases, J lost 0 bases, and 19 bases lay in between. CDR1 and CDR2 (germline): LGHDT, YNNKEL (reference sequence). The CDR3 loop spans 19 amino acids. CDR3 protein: CASSPVPTLTYSGANVLTF. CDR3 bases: TGTGCCAGCAGCCCAGTGCCGACGTTAACGTACTCTGGGGCCAACGTCCTGACTTTC.